This paragraph reports one TCR beta chain. Its antigen is currently not known. Base qualities are missing; no much larger clone stands one base away. The data derive from a study of blood T cell repertoires in COVID-19 (dated by TCRdb to the early 2020s). Background on the whole study: The collaborator samples originated in the United States, Italy and Spain and spanned the acute and convalescent phases of COVID-19. HLA class I and class II types, where available, came from metadata supplied by the sample provider rather than from assay-based typing. The prospective study material was composed of cDNA or gDNA derived from T cells, B-cell-depleted T cells, or PBMCs. A de-identified subject ID, COVID-19 status, age in years and sex were almost always included in the sample metadata. The samples were drawn from two sources: the first 160 participants of the ongoing ImmuneRACE study, and 950 to 1,500 subjects contributed by 6 global collaborators. Deeply sampled blood TCRbeta repertoires from subjects exposed to, actively infected with, or recovered from COVID-19 were included in the dataset. The repertoires were released in a freely available public database meant as a resource for research on the immune response to SARS-CoV-2.

Broad study findings and their caveats: Clinical and demographic metadata were provided uncurated, with the amount varying by source and participant.

The immunoSEQ Assay, a bias-controlled multiplex PCR, was used to amplify TCRbeta CDR3 regions from genomic DNA. Per the source publication's procedure: The number of nucleated cells in each sample was estimated by amplification of reference gene primers within the assay. Sequence reads were collapsed and filtered to measure the absolute abundance of every unique TCRbeta CDR3 rearrangement. For each sample, productive Simpson clonality was calculated as the square root of Simpson's diversity index over productive rearrangements. TCRdb limited this immuneACCESS table to in-frame rearrangements with V and J called. A share of clones is missing; checked studies link under half to unresolved V genes, and the rest is unexplained. V, J and clone size are those of that table, while D and trimming were read from the DNA. For this sample the table gives about 46,000 clones, of which 87% were detected only once. Roughly 15% of the sample is in the top ten clones.

According to the germline V gene, CDR1 reads SNHLY and CDR2 reads FYNNEI. At the junction V is shortened by 7 bases and J by 0 bases, with 9 bases in between. Taken from cysteine to phenylalanine, the CDR3 has 13 residues. Solely the CDR3 DNA is kept, with 39 bases framed from the first base. Whole blood was collected in K2EDTA tubes by collaborating institutions according to the institutions' own protocols. For TCRbeta analysis, collaborators shipped samples in one of three forms: frozen whole blood, isolated PBMCs, or DNA extracted from either of those sample types. The clonotype originates from a human donor in a cohort sampled during active COVID-19. Sequencing was performed on peripheral blood. The chain couples TRBV2 to TRBJ1-1; the best D guess is TRBD1, with 6 bases matching. The DNA sequence is TGTGCCAGCAAGGGGGAAATGAACACTGAAGCTTTCTTT. This codes for CASKGEMNTEAFF. Outside the CDR3, residues come from the reference TRBV2 and TRBJ1-1 proteins, so the full variable domain is: EPEVTQTPSHQVTQMGQEVILRCVPISNHLYFYWYRQILGQKVEFLVSFYNNEISEKSEIFDDQFSVERPDGSNFTLKIRSTKLEDSAMYFCASKGEMNTEAFFGQGTRLTVV.